The next 10 T cell receptor beta chains were all read from a single sample in a study of cytomegalovirus exposure and HLA in healthy donors. The PCR had 60 Vbeta and 13 Jbeta primers. The repertoire was sequenced with immunoSEQ multiplex PCR; TCRdb's copy has only in-frame clones and lacks some. The repertoire holds about 47,000 clones, with around three quarters as singletons. Sequenced material: PBMCs. The receptor source for this set is a man aged 25-45 years in good health and CMV-seronegative.

The genes are TRBV13 and TRBJ2-5; 10 bases match TRBD2. The CDR3 sequence is 18 residues long. V lost 5 bases, J lost 1 base, and 13 bases stayed unmatched. Germline V gene lookup returns CDR1 PRHDT and CDR2 FYEKMQ (reference sequence). The chain's CDR3 is CASSRRVLAGAGQETQYF. Here the CDR3 DNA reads TGTGCCAGCAGCAGAAGAGTGCTAGCGGGAGCGGGCCAAGAGACCCAGTACTTC.

This chain connects TRBV2 to TRBJ2-5; no clear D. V lost 7 bases and J 3 bases, leaving 6 bases between the germline ends. Germline values: CDR1 SNHLY, CDR2 FYNNEI. The CDR3 length is 11 residues. In nucleotides, the CDR3 is TGTGCCAGCACCCGGGAAGAGACCCAGTACTTC. It yields the protein CASTREETQYF.

This clone has only a few counts. Written as DNA, the CDR3 is TGTGCCTGGAATGCGTTCCCGAAAAACAATGAGCAGTTCTTC. Translation gives CAWNAFPKNNEQFF. The chain has TRBV30 and TRBJ2-1; D is unresolved. There are 14 residues in the CDR3. The germline gives CDR1 GTSNPN, CDR2 SVGIG (reference sequence). With 4 bases removed from V and 5 bases from J, the gap between germline ends came to 15 bases.

CDR3 amino acids: CASSVEAYEQYF. CDR3 in DNA: TGTGCCAGCAGTGTAGAAGCCTACGAGCAGTACTTC. The V gene is TRBV25-1, the J gene TRBJ2-7, with no clear D. This CDR3 is 12 amino acids long. The germline V and J ends were trimmed by 4 bases and 2 bases, with 6 bases remaining between them. Germline CDR1 MGHDK, CDR2 SYGVNS.

The J gene is TRBJ1-2, the V gene TRBV6-5; D call uncertain. V lost 2 bases and J 1 base, leaving 5 bases between the germline ends. CDR1 and CDR2 (germline): MNHEY, SVGAGI. This CDR3 has 13 residues. The CDR3 protein is CASSYAGNYGYTF. CDR3 bases: TGTGCCAGCAGTTACGCCGGTAACTATGGCTACACCTTC.

This chain joins TRBV30 and TRBJ2-6, with 10 bases lining up with TRBD1. This CDR3 contains 16 residues. Trimming took 5 bases from V and 4 from J; bases not matched to a gene: 8. Germline CDR1 is GTSNPN and CDR2 is SVGIG (reference sequence). The CDR3 bases are TGTGCCTGGGCGGGACAGGGGTTTGGCGGGGCCAACGTCCTGACTTTC. It specifies CAWAGQGFGGANVLTF. Together with reference TRBV30 and TRBJ2-6, the CDR3 gives the full variable domain: SQTIHQWPATLVQPVGSPLSLECTVEGTSNPNLYWYRQAAGRGLQLLFYSVGIGQISSEVPQNLSASRPQDRQFILSSKKLLLSDSGFYLCAWAGQGFGGANVLTFGAGSRLTVL.

The gene calls are TRBV5-4 and TRBJ1-1, with 7 bases that match TRBD1. Germline lookup yields CDR1 SGHNT and CDR2 YYREEE (reference sequence). This CDR3 region has 15 residues. V was clipped by 1 base and J by 3 bases; unmatched bases: 6. The CDR3 region is CASSLIQGGDTEAFF. The DNA for the CDR3 is TGTGCCAGCAGCTTGATCCAGGGGGGTGACACTGAAGCTTTCTTT.

The chain uses TRBV30 and TRBJ2-5, with TRBD2 identical over 9 bases. Trimming took 2 bases from V and 3 from J; bases not matched to a gene: 13. The CDR3 has 17 residues. Germline V gene sequence: CDR1 GTSNPN, CDR2 SVGIG (reference sequence). The CDR3 spells CAWSTPRPSGIKETQYF. In DNA, the CDR3 is TGTGCCTGGAGTACCCCCCGGCCTAGCGGGATCAAAGAGACCCAGTACTTC.

The rearrangement uses TRBV2 and TRBJ2-5; a possible D gene is TRBD2 (6 bases). Germline V gene data show CDR1 as SNHLY and CDR2 as FYNNEI. The CDR3 contains 15 residues. The V end lost 11 bases, the J end lost 2 bases, and 21 bases lay between the germline ends. DNA for the CDR3: TGTGCCGGAGGGACCGGCTCCCTCGCACAAGAGACCCAGTACTTC. It specifies CAGGTGSLAQETQYF.

This clone was counted between two and nine times. V and J are TRBV29-1 and TRBJ2-7, with 7 positions matching TRBD1. Germline V gene sequence: CDR1 SQVTM, CDR2 ANQGSEA. Trimming cost V 7 bases and J 4 bases; bases outside gene matches: 4. This CDR3 spans 11 amino acids. CDR3 region: CSAGTAYEQYF. For the CDR3, the DNA is TGCAGCGCCGGGACAGCGTACGAGCAGTACTTC.